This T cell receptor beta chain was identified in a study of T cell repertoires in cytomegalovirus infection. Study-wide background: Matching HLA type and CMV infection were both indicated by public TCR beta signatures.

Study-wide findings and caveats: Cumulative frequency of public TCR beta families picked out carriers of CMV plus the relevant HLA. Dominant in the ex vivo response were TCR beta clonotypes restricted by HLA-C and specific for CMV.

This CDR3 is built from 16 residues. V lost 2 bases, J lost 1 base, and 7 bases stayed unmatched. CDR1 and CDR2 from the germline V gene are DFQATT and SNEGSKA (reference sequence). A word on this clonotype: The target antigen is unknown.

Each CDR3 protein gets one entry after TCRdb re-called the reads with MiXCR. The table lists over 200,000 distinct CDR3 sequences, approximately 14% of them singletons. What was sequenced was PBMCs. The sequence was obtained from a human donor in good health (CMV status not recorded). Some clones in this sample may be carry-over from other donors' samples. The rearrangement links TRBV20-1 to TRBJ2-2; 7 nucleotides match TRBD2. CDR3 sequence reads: CSARPLASGNTGELFF. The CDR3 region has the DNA TGCAGTGCTAGACCCCTCGCTAGCGGGAACACCGGGGAGCTGTTTTTT.